This T cell receptor beta chain was identified during a study of long-term antiretroviral therapy in people with HIV. V was clipped by 3 bases and J by 4 bases, with 12 bases between them. Germline V gene data show CDR1 as SQVTM and CDR2 as ANQGSEA. This CDR3 has 13 amino acids. Researchers ran immunoSEQ v3.0 at survey level. The assay was immunoSEQ multiplex PCR, and TCRdb's table has in-frame clones only and misses some. The sample carries approximately 20,000 clones, roughly 86% recorded once. The receptor's source is a young man with HIV. The chain is built from TRBV29-1 and TRBJ1-2, with a possible D match to TRBD1 (5 bases). Source: unsorted PBMCs, taken 2.1 years after starting antiretroviral therapy. The CDR3 loop is CSVEGVWGYGYTF. The CDR3 DNA reads as TGCAGCGTTGAGGGGGTTTGGGGCTATGGCTACACCTTC.